Given below is one TCR beta chain in context. Its target is not known. This sample is part of a study of shared clonotypes between healthy human individuals. General study points: At large depth, rarefaction still showed sorted-subset sequencing to be incomplete. In general, naive subsets displayed greater estimated richness than memory subsets did.

The germline CDR1 and CDR2 sequences are KGHSH and LQKENI. J gave up 4 bases and V 4 bases, and 7 bases lay outside the gene matches. CDR3 size: 15 residues. At a deep level, the assay was run. Using approximately 200 ng DNA, approximately 30,000 T cell genomes, the sorted-subset replicate PCRs were run. Sequenced by immunoSEQ multiplex PCR; TCRdb stores in-frame clones only, minus some. The sample holds a few million clones, about 92% seen once. The TCR was taken from a young man in good health. The sample comprised naive CD4+ T cells sorted from blood. Subset given: CD45RA+ positively selected. The chain has TRBV18 and TRBJ1-5; 7 nucleotides match TRBD1. CDR3 sequence: CASSQTTGMNQPQHF. Here the CDR3 DNA reads TGTGCCAGCTCACAAACGACAGGGATGAATCAGCCCCAGCATTTT.